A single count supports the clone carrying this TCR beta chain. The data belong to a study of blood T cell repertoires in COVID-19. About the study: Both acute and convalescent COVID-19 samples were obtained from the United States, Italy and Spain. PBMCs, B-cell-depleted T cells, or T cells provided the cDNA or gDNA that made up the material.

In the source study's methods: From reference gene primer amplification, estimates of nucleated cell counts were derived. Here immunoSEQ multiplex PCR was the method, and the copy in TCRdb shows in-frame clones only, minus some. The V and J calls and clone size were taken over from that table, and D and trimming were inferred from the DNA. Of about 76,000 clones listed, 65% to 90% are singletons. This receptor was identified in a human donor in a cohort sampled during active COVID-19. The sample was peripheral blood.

The CDR3 region is CASKDRDVETQYF. In nucleotides, the CDR3 is TGTGCCAGCAAAGACAGGGATGTAGAGACCCAGTACTTC. The chain recombines TRBV6-5 with TRBJ2-5; 7 nucleotides match TRBD1. CDR1 and CDR2 (germline): MNHEY, SVGAGI. The CDR3 runs 13 residues. With V trimmed by 7 bases and J by 4 bases, 6 bases remained unmatched.